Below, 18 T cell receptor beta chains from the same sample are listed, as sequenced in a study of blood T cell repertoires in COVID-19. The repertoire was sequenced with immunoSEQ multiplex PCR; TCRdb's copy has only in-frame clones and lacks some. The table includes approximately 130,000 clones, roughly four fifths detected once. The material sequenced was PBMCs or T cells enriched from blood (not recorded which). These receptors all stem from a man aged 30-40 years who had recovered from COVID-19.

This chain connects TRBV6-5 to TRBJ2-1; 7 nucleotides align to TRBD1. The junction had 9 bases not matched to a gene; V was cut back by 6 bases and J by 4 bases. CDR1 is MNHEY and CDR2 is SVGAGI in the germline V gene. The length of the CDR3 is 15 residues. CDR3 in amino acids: CASSIGGSPYNEQFF. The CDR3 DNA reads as TGTGCCAGCAGCATAGGGGGCAGCCCGTACAATGAGCAGTTCTTC.

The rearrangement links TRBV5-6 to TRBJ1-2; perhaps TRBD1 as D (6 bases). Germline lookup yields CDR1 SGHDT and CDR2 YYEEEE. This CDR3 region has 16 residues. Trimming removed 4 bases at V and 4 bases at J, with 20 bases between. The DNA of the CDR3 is TGTGCCAGCAGCCTTACTCCCGGACAGAATGTCTATGGCTACACCTTC. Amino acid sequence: CASSLTPGQNVYGYTF.

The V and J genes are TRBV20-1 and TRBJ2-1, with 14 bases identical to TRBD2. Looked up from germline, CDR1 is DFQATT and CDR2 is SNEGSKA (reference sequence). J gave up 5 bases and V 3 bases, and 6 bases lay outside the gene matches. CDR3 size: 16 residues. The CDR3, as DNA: TGCAGTGCTAGTAACCAGGGACTAGCGGGGGACAATGAGCAGTTCTTC. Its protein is CSASNQGLAGDNEQFF.

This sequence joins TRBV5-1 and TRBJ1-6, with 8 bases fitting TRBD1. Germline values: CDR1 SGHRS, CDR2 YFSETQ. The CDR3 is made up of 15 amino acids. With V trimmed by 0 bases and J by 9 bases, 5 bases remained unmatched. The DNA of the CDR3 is TGCGCCAGCAGCTTGGGACAGGGGAAGGGTTCACCCCTCCACTTT. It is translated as CASSLGQGKGSPLHF.

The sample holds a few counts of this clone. The CDR3 reads CASSIDRQPSGRAYNEQFF. The CDR3 DNA is TGTGCCAGCAGTATCGACAGGCAGCCTAGCGGGAGGGCCTACAATGAGCAGTTCTTC. The rearrangement links TRBV7-2 to TRBJ2-1; TRBD2 agrees at 12 bases. CDR1 is SGHTA and CDR2 is FQGNSA in the germline V gene. V trimming: 6 bases; J trimming: 2 bases; junction bases outside the gene matches: 14. This CDR3 comprises 19 residues.

CDR3 in DNA: TGCGCCAGCAGCTTGAATGGCGGGAACACCGGGGAGCTGTTTTTT. Its protein is CASSLNGGNTGELFF. V usage is TRBV5-1 and J usage is TRBJ2-2; no reliable D call. The CDR3 is made up of 15 amino acids. V lost 1 base, J lost 1 base, and 8 bases lay in between. Germline loops: CDR1 SGHRS, CDR2 YFSETQ.

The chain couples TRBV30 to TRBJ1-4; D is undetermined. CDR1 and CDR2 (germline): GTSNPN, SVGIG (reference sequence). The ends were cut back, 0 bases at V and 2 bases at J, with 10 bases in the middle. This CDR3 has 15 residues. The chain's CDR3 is CAWSVLGVTNEKLFF. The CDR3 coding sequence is TGTGCCTGGAGTGTACTGGGAGTGACTAATGAAAAACTGTTTTTT.

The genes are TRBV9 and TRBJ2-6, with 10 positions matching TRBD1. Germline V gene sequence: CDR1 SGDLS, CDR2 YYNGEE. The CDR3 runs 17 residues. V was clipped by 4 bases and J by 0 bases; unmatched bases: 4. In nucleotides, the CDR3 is TGTGCCAGCAGCACCGGACAGGGGGGCTCTGGGGCCAACGTCCTGACTTTC. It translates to CASSTGQGGSGANVLTF.

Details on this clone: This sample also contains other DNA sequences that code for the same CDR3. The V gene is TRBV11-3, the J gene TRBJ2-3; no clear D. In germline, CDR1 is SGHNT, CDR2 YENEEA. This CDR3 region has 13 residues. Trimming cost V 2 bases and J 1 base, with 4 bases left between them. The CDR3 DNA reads TGTGCCAGCAGCTTACAGGGCACAGATACGCAGTATTTT. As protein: CASSLQGTDTQYF.

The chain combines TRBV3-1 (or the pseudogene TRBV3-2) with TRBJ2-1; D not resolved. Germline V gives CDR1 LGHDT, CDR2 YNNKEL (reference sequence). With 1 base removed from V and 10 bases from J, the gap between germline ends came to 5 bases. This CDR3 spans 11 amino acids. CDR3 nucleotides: TGTGCCAGCAGCCAAGCCGGGGAGCAGTTCTTC. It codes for CASSQAGEQFF.

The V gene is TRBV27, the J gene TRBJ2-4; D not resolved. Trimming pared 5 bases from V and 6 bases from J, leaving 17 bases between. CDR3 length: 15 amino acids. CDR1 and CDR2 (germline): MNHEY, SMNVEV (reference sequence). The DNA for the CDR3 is TGTGCCAGCAGTCCCCTGCGAGGTTTGGGAAACATTCAGTACTTC. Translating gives CASSPLRGLGNIQYF.

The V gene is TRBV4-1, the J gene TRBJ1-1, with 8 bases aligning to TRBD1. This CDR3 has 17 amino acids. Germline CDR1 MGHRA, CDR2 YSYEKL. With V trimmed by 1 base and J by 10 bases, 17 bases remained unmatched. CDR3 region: CASSQVYGDRGSDGAFF. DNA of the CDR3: TGCGCCAGCAGCCAAGTCTATGGAGACAGGGGATCCGATGGAGCTTTCTTT.

The CDR3 loop reads CASSIREQYTGELFF. CDR3 nucleotide sequence: TGTGCCAGTAGTATCCGGGAGCAGTACACCGGGGAGCTGTTTTTT. The chain couples TRBV19 to TRBJ2-2; possibly TRBD2 for D (6 bases). V lost 3 bases and J 3 bases, leaving 11 bases between the germline ends. The germline gives CDR1 LNHDA, CDR2 SQIVND (reference sequence). The CDR3 sequence is 15 residues long. Based on the CDR3 plus reference TRBV19 and TRBJ2-2, the full variable domain is DGGITQSPKYLFRKEGQNVTLSCEQNLNHDAMYWYRQDPGQGLRLIYYSQIVNDFQKGDIAEGYSVSREKKESFPLTVTSAQKNPTAFYLCASSIREQYTGELFFGEGSRLTVL.

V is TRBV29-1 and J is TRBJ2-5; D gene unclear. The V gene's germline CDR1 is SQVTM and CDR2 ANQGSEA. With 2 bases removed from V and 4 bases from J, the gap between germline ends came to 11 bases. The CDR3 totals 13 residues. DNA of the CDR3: TGCAGCGTTGAATTTTTAGAAGCAGAGACCCAGTACTTC. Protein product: CSVEFLEAETQYF.

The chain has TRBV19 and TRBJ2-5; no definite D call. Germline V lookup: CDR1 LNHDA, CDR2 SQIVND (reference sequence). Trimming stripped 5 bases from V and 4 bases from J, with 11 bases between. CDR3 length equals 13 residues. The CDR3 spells CASSEGRGETQYF. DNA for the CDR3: TGTGCCAGTAGTGAAGGCAGAGGAGAGACCCAGTACTTC.

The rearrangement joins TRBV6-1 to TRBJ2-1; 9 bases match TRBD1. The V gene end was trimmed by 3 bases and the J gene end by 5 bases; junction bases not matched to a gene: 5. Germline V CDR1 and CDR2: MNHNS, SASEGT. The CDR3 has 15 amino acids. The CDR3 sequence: CASSDRDRVNNEQFF. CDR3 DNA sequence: TGTGCCAGCAGTGACCGGGACAGGGTGAACAATGAGCAGTTCTTC.

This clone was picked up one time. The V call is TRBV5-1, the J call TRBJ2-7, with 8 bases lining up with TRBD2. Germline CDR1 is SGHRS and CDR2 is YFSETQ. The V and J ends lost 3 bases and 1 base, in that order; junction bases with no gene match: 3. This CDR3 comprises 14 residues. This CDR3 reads CASSSGLASYEQYF. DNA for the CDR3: TGCGCCAGCAGCTCCGGACTAGCTTCCTACGAGCAGTACTTC.

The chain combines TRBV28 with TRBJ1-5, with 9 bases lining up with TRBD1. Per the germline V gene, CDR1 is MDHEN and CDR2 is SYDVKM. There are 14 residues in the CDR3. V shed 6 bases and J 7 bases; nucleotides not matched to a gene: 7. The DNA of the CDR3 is TGTGCCAGCAGCCGGGACAGGGAAAACCAGCCCCAGCATTTT. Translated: CASSRDRENQPQHF. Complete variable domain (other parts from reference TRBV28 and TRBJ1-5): DVKVTQSSRYLVKRTGEKVFLECVQDMDHENMFWYRQDPGLGLRLIYFSYDVKMKEKGDIPEGYSVSREKKERFSLILESASTNQTSMYLCASSRDRENQPQHFGDGTRLSIL.